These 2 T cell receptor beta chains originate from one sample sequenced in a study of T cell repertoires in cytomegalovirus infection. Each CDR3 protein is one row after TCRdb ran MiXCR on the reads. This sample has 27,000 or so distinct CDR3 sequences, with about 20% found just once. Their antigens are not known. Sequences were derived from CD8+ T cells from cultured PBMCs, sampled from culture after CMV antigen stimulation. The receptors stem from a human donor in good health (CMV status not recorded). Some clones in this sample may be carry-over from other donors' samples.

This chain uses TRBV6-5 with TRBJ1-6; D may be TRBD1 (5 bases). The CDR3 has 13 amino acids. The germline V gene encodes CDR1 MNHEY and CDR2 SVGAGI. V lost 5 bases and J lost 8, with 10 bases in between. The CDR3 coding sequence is TGTGCCAGCAGTCCGCCACAGGATTCACCCCTCCACTTT. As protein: CASSPPQDSPLHF.

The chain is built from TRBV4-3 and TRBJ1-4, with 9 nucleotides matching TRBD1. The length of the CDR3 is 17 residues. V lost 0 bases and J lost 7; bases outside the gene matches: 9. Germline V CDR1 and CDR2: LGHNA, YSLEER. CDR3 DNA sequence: TGCGCCAGCAGCCAAGATAATCCACAGGGGGCAGGTGAAAAACTGTTTTTT. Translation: CASSQDNPQGAGEKLFF.